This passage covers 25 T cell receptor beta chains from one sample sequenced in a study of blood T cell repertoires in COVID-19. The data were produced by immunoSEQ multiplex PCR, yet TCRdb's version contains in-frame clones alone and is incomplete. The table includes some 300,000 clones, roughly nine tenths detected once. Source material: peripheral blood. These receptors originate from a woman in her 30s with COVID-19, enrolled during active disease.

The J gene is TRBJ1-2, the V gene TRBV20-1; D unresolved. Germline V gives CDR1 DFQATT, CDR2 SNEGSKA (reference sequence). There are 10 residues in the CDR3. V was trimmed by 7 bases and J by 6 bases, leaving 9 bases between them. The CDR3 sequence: CSGAGNGYTF. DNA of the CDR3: TGCAGTGGTGCAGGAAATGGCTACACCTTC.

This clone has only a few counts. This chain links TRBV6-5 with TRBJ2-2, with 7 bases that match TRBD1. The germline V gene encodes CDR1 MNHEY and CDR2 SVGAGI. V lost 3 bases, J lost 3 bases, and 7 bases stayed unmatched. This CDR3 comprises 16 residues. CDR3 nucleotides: TGTGCCAGCAGTTATTCCGGGACAGCCGACACCGGGGAGCTGTTTTTT. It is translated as CASSYSGTADTGELFF.

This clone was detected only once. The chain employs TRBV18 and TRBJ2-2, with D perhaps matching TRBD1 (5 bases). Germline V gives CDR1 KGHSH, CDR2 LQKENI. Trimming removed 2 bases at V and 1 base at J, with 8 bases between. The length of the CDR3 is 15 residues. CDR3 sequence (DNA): TGTGCCAGCTCACCAGGGGCTGAGAACACCGGGGAGCTGTTTTTT. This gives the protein CASSPGAENTGELFF.

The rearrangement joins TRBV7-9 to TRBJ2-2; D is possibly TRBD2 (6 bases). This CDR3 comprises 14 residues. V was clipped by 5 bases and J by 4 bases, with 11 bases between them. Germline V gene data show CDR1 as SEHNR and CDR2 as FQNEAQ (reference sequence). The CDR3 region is CASSPGTPTGELFF. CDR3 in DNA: TGTGCCAGCAGCCCCGGGACTCCCACCGGGGAGCTGTTTTTT.

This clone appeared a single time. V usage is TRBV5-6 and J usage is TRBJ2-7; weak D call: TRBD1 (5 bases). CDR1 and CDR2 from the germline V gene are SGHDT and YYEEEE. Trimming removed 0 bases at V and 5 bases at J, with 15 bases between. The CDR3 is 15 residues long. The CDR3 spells CASSLVATVDDEQYF. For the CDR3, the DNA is TGTGCCAGCAGCTTGGTGGCGACAGTTGATGACGAGCAGTACTTC.

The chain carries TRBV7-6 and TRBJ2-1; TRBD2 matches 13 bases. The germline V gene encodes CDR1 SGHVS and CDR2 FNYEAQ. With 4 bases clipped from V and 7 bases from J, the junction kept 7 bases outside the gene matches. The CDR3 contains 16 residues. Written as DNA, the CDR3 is TGTGCCAGCAGCTCACTAGGGACTAGCGGGGTTAATGAGCAGTTCTTC. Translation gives CASSSLGTSGVNEQFF.

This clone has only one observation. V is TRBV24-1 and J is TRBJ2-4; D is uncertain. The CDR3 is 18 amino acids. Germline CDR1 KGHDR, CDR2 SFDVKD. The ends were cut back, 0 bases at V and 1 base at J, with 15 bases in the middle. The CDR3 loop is CATSDLPEVLRAKNIQYF. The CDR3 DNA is TGTGCCACCAGTGATTTGCCTGAGGTTTTGCGGGCCAAAAACATTCAGTACTTC.

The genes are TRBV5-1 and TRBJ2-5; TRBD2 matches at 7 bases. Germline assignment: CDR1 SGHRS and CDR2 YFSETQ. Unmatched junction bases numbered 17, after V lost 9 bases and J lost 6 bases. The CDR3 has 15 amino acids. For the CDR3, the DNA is TGCGCCAAACACCCAGGTCTAGCGGTTCAGAAGACCCAGTACTTC. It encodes CAKHPGLAVQKTQYF.

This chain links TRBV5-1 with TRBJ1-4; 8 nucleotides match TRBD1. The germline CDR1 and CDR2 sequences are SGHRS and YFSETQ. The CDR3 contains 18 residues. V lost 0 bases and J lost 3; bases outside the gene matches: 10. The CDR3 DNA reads TGCGCCAGCAGCTTGGGGCGCCCTTCGGACAGGGCTAATGAAAAACTGTTTTTT. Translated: CASSLGRPSDRANEKLFF.

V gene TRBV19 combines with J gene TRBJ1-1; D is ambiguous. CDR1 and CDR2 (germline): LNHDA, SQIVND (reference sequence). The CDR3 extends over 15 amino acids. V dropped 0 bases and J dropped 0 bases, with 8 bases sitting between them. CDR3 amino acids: CASSIDGGMNTEAFF. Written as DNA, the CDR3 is TGTGCCAGTAGTATAGATGGAGGAATGAACACTGAAGCTTTCTTT.

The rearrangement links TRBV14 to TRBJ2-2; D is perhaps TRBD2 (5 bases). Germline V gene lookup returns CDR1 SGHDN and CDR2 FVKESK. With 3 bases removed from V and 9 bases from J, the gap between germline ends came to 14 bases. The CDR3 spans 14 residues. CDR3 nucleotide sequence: TGTGCCAGCAGCCAGAAAGGAGGATTCCGGGAGCTGTTTTTT. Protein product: CASSQKGGFRELFF. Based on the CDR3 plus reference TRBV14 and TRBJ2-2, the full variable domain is EAGVTQFPSHSVIEKGQTVTLRCDPISGHDNLYWYRRVMGKEIKFLLHFVKESKQDESGMPNNRFLAERTGGTYSTLKVQPAELEDSGVYFCASSQKGGFRELFFGEGSRLTVL.

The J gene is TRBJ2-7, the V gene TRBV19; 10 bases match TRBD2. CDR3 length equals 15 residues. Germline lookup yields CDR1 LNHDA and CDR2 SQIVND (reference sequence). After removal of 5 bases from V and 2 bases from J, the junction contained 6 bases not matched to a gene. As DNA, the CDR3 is TGTGCCAGTAGTGCTAGCGGGGGTTCCACCTACGAGCAGTACTTC. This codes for CASSASGGSTYEQYF.

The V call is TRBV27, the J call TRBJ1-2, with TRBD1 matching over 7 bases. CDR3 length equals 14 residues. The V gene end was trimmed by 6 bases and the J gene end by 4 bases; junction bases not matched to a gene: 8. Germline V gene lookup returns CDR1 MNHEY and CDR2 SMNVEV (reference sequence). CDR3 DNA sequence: TGTGCCAGCAGCTCGATGGACAGGCTCTATGGCTACACCTTC. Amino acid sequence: CASSSMDRLYGYTF.

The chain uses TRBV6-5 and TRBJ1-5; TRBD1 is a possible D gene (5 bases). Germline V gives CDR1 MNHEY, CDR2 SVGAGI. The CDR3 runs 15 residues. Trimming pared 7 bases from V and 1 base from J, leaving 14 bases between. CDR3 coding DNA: TGTGCCAGCAAGGACACTTGGATGAGCAATCAGCCCCAGCATTTT. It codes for CASKDTWMSNQPQHF.

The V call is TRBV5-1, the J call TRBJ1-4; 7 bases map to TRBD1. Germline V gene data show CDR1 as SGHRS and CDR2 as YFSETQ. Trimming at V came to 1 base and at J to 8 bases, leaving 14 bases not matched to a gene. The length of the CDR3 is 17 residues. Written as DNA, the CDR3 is TGCGCCAGCAGCTTGTCGGGACAGATGGGGGGTGGAGAAAAACTGTTTTTT. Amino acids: CASSLSGQMGGGEKLFF.

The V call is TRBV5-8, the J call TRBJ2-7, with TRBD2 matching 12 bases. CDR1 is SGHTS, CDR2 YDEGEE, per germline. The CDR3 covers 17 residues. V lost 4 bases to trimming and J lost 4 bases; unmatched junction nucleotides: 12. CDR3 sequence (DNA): TGTGCCAGCAGCCGTACCCGGACTAGCGGGGAGGGGTACGAGCAGTACGTC. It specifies CASSRTRTSGEGYEQYV.

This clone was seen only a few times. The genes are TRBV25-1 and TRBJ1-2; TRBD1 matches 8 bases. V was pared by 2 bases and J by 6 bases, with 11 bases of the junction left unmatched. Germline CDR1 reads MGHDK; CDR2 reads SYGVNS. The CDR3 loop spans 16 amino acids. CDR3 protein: CASSEPTWTGSDGYTF. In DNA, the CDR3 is TGTGCCAGCAGTGAACCTACCTGGACAGGGAGTGATGGCTACACCTTC.

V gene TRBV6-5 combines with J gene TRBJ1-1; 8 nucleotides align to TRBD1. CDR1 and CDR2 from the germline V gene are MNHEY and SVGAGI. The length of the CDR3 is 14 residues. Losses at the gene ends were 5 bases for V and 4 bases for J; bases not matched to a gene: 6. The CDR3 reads CASSPTGEFTEAFF. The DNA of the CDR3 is TGTGCCAGCAGTCCGACAGGGGAGTTCACTGAAGCTTTCTTT.

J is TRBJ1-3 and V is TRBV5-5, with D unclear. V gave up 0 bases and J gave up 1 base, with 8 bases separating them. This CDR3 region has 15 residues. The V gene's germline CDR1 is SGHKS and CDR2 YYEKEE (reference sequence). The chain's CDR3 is CASSLGGFSGNTIYF. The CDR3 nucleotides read TGTGCCAGCAGCTTGGGCGGGTTTTCTGGAAACACCATATATTTT.

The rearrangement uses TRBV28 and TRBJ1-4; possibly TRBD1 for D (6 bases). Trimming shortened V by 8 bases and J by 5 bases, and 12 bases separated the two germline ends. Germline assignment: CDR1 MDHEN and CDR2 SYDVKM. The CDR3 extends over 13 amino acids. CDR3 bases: TGTGCCAGCCAGGGGACGGAAAATGAAAAACTGTTTTTT. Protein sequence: CASQGTENEKLFF.

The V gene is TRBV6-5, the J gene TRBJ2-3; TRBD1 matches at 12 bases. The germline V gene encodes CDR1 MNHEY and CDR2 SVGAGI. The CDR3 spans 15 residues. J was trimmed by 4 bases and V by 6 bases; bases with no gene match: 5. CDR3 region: CASSRDRGRPDTQYF. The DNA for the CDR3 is TGTGCCAGCAGCCGGGACAGGGGGCGACCAGATACGCAGTATTTT.

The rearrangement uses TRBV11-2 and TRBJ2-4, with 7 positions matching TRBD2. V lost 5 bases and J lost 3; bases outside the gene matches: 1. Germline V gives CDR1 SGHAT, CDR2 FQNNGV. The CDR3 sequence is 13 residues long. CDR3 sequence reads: CASSRGVKNIQYF. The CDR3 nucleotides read TGTGCCAGCAGCCGGGGGGTCAAAAACATTCAGTACTTC.

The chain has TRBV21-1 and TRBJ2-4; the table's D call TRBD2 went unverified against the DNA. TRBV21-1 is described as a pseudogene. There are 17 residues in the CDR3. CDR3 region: CASSPPRGGGVRGIQYF. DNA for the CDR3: TGTGCCAGCAGCCCACCCCGGGGGGGCGGGGTCCGGGGCATTCAGTACTTC.

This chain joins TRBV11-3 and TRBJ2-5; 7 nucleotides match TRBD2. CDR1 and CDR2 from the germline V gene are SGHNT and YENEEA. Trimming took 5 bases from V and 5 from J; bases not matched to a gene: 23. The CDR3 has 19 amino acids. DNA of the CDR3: TGTGCCAGCAGCACTAGAGACCCTCGCGGAGGGTTGGGAGGGGAGACCCAGTACTTC. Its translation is CASSTRDPRGGLGGETQYF.

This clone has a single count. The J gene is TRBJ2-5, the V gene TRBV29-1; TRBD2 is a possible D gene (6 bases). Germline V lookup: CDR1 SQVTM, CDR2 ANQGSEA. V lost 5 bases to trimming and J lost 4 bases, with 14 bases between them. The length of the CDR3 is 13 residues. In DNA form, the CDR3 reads TGCAGCGTTTGGAGGGGATCGGGAGAGACCCAGTACTTC. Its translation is CSVWRGSGETQYF.